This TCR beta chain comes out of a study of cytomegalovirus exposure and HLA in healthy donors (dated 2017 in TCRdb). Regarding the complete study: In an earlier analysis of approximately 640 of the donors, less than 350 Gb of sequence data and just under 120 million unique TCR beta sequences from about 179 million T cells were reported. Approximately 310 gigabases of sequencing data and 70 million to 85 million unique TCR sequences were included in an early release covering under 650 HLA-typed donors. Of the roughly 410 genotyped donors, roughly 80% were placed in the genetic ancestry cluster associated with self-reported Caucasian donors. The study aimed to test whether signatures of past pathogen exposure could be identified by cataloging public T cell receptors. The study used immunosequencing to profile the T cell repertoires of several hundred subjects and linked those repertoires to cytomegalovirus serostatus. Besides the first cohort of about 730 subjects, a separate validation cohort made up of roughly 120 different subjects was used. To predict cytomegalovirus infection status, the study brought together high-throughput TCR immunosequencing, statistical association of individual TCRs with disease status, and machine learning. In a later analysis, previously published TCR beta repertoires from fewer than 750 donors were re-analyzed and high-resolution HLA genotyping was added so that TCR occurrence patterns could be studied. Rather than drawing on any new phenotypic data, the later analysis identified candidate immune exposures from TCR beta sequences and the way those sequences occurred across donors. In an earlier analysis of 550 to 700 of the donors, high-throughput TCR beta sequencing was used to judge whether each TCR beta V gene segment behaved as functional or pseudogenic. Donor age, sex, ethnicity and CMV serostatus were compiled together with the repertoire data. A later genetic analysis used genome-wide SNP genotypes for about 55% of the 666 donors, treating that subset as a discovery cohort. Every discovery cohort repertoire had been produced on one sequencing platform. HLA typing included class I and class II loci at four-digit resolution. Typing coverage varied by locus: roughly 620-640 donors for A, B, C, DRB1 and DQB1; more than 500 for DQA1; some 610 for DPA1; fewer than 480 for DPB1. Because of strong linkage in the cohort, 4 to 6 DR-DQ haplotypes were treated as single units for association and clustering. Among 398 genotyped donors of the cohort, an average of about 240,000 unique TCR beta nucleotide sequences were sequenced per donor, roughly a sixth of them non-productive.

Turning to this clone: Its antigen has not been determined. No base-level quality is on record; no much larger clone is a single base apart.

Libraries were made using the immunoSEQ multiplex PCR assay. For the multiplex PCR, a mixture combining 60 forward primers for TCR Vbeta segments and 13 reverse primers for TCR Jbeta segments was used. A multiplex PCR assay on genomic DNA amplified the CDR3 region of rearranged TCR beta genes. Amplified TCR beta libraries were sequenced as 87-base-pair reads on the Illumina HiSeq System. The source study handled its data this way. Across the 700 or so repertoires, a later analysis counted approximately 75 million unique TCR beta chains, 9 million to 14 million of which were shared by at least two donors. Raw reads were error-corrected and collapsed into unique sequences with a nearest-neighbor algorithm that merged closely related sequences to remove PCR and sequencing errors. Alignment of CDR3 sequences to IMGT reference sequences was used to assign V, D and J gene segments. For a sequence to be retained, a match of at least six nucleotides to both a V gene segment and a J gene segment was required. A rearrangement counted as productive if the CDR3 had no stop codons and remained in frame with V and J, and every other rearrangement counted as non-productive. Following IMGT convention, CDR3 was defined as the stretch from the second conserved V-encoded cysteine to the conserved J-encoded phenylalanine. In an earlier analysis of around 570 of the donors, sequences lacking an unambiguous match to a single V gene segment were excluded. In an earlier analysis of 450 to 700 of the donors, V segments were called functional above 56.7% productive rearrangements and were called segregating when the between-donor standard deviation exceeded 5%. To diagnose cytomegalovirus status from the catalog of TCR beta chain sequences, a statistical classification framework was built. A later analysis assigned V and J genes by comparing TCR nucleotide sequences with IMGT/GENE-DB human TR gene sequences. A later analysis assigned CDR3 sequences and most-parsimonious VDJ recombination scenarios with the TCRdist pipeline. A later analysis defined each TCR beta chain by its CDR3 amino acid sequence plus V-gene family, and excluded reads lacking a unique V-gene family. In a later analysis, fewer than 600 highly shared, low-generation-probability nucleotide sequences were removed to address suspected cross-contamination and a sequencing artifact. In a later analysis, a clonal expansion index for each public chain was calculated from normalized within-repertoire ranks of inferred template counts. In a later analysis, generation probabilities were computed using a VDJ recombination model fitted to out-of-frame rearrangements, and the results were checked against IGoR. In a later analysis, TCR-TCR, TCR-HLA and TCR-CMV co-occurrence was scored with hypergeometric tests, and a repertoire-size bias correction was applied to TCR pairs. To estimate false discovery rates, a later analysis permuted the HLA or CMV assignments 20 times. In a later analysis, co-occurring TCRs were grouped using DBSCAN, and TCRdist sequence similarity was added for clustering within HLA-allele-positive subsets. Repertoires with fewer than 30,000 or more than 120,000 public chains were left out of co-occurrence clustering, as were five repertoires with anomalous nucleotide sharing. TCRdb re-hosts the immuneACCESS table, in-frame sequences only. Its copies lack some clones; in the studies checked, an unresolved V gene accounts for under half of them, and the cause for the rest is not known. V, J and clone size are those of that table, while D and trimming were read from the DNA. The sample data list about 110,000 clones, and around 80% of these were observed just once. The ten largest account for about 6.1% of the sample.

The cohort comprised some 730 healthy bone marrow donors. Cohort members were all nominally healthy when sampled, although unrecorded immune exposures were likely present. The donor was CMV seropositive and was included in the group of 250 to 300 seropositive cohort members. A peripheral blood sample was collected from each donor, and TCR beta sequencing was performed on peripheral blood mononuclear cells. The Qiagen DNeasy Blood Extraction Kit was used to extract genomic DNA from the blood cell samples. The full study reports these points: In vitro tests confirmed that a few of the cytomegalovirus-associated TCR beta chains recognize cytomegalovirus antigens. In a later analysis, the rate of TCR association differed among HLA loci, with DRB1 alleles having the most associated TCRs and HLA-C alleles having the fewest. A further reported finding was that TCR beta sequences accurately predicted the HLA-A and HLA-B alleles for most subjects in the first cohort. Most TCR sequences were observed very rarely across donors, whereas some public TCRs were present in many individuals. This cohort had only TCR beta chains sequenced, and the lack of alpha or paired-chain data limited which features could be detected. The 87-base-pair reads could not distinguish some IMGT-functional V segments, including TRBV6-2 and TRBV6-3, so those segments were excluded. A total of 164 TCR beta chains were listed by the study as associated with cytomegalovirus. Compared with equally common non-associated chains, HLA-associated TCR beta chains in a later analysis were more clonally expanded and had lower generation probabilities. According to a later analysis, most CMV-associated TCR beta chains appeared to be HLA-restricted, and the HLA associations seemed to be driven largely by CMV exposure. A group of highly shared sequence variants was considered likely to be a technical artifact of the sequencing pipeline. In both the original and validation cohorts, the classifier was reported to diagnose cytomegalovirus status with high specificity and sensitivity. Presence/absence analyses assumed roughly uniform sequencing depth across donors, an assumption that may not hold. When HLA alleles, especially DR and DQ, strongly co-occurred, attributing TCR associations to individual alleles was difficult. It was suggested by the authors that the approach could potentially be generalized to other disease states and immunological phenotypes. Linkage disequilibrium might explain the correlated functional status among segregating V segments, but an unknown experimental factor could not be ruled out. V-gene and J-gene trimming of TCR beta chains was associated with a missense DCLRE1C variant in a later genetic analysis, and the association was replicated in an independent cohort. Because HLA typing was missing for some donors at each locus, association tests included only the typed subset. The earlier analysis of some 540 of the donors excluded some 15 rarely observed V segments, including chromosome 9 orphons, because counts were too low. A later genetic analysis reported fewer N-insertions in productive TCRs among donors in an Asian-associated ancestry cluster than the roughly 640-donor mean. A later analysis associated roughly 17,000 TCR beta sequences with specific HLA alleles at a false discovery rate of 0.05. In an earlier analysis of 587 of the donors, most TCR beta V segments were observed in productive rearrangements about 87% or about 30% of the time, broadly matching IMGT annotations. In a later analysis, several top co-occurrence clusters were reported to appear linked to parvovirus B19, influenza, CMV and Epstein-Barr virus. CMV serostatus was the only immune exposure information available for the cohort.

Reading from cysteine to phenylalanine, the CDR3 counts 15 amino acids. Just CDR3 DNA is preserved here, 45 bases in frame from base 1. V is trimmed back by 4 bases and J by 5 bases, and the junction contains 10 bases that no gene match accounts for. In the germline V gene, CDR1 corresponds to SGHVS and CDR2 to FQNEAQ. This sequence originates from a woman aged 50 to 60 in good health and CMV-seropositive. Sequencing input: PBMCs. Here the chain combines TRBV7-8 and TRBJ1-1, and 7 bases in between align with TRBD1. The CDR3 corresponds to CASSSYTGAGTEAFF. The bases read TGTGCCAGCAGCTCGTATACAGGGGCAGGGACTGAAGCTTTCTTT.